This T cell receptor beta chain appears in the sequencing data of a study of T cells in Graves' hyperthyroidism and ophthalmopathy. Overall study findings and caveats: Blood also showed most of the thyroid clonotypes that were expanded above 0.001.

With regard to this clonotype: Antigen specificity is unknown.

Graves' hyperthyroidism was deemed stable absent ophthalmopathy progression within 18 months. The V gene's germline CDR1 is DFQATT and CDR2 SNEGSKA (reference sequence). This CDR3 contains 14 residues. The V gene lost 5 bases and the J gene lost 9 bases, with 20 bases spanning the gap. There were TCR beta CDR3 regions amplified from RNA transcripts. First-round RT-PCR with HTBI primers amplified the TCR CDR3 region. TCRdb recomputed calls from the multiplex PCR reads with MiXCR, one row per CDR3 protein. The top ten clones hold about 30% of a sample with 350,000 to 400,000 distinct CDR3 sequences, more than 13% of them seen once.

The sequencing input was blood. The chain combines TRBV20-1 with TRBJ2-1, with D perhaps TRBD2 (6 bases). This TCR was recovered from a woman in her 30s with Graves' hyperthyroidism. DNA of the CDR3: TGCAGTGCTGGTTTAAGTCGGGGGTTAACTGAGCAGTTCTTC. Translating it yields CSAGLSRGLTEQFF.